Each of the 30 T cell receptor beta chains below was sequenced from the same sample in a study of T cell responses to AZD1222 COVID-19 vaccine. Only in-frame clones appear in the TCRdb table, and some are missing; sequencing was by immunoSEQ multiplex PCR. This sample carries approximately 130,000 clones, 80% to 95% of them seen once, and the ten largest clones take around 3.1%. The specimen was peripheral blood, collected on day 0 of AZD1222 vaccination. Receptor source: an adult in good health.

J is TRBJ1-1 and V is TRBV19; 7 bases are shared with TRBD1. The germline CDR1 and CDR2 sequences are LNHDA and SQIVND (reference sequence). The V segment lost 9 bases and the J segment 0 bases; nucleotides outside the gene matches: 7. The CDR3 loop spans 14 amino acids. The CDR3 DNA reads as TGTGCCAGCCAACAGGGGCGGGTGAACACTGAAGCTTTCTTT. Encoded protein: CASQQGRVNTEAFF.

CDR3 region: CASASARVGEQFF. The CDR3 coding sequence is TGTGCCAGTGCGTCGGCCCGAGTGGGTGAGCAGTTCTTC. This chain connects TRBV19 to TRBJ2-1; D is unresolved. Trimming pared 8 bases from V and 9 bases from J, leaving 17 bases between. CDR1 and CDR2 (germline): LNHDA, SQIVND (reference sequence). The CDR3 covers 13 residues.

The J gene is TRBJ1-1, the V gene TRBV7-2; D gene uncertain. Germline V gene lookup returns CDR1 SGHTA and CDR2 FQGNSA. The CDR3 is made up of 15 amino acids. With 5 bases removed from V and 2 bases from J, the gap between germline ends came to 15 bases. CDR3 nucleotide sequence: TGTGCCAGCAGCCCTTTAGGGCGGAGTAACACTGAAGCTTTCTTT. Encoded protein: CASSPLGRSNTEAFF.

The chain has TRBV7-9 and TRBJ1-3, with TRBD1 matching 8 bases. Germline lookup yields CDR1 SEHNR and CDR2 FQNEAQ (reference sequence). V trimming: 7 bases; J trimming: 8 bases; junction bases outside the gene matches: 10. The CDR3 is 14 amino acids. CDR3 protein: CASTEGRGLDTIYF. DNA for the CDR3: TGTGCCAGCACCGAAGGCAGGGGGCTGGACACCATATATTTT.

CDR3 bases: TGTGCCAGCAGCCCAGGGGGGACGCCGTCCTACGAGCAGTACTTC. Encoded protein: CASSPGGTPSYEQYF. The chain uses TRBV7-2 and TRBJ2-7; tentatively, D is TRBD1 (7 bases). Germline V CDR1 and CDR2: SGHTA, FQGNSA. The CDR3 has 15 residues. The ends were cut back, 5 bases at V and 1 base at J, with 15 bases in the middle.

The rearrangement links TRBV19 to TRBJ1-1; D is ambiguous. Germline-derived CDR1 and CDR2 are LNHDA and SQIVND (reference sequence). Trimming took off 5 bases at V and 2 bases at J, with 9 bases between the two ends. The CDR3 spans 13 residues. CDR3 protein: CASSPNVNTEAFF. As DNA, the CDR3 is TGTGCCAGTAGTCCCAACGTTAACACTGAAGCTTTCTTT.

The chain links TRBV9 to TRBJ2-7, with a possible D match to TRBD2 (5 bases). V lost 0 bases to trimming and J lost 7 bases, with 14 bases between them. The CDR3 length is 14 residues. Germline CDR1 is SGDLS and CDR2 is YYNGEE. The CDR3 spells CASSVETGSSEQYF. The CDR3 coding sequence is TGTGCCAGCAGCGTAGAGACGGGATCAAGTGAGCAGTACTTC.

The J gene is TRBJ1-2, the V gene TRBV6-2 or TRBV6-3; D is undetermined. The CDR3 is made up of 16 amino acids. V was clipped by 3 bases and J by 6 bases, with 20 bases between them. Germline V lookup: CDR1 MNHEY, CDR2 SVGEGT. The CDR3 reads CASSYGRILEPDGYTF. CDR3 bases: TGTGCCAGCAGTTATGGAAGGATCCTCGAGCCGGATGGCTACACCTTC.

This chain connects TRBV10-3 to TRBJ2-7; 7 bases agree with TRBD2. Germline V gene data show CDR1 as ENHRY and CDR2 as SYGVKD. Trimming at V came to 11 bases and at J to 6 bases, leaving 16 bases not matched to a gene. The length of the CDR3 is 14 residues. DNA for the CDR3: TGTGCCCTGGGTCGTGGCGGGAGTTTCGGCGAGCAGTACTTC. Its translation: CALGRGGSFGEQYF.

The rearrangement joins TRBV7-9 to TRBJ2-1; D is perhaps TRBD1 (5 bases). The CDR3 covers 15 residues. V dropped 2 bases and J dropped 10 bases, with 18 bases sitting between them. Germline CDR1 and CDR2: SEHNR and FQNEAQ (reference sequence). This CDR3 is CASSLFRAAHSEQFF. CDR3 nucleotide sequence: TGTGCCAGCAGCTTATTCAGGGCCGCACACTCGGAGCAGTTCTTC.

The chain has TRBV28 and TRBJ2-2; D perhaps matches TRBD1 (5 bases). Trimming left V 5 bases short and J 3 bases short, with 10 bases between. Germline values: CDR1 MDHEN, CDR2 SYDVKM. The CDR3 contains 14 residues. The CDR3 is CASSKQAYTGELFF. The CDR3 DNA is TGTGCCAGCAGTAAACAGGCTTACACCGGGGAGCTGTTTTTT. The variable domain in full, completed from reference TRBV28 and TRBJ2-2, reads DVKVTQSSRYLVKRTGEKVFLECVQDMDHENMFWYRQDPGLGLRLIYFSYDVKMKEKGDIPEGYSVSREKKERFSLILESASTNQTSMYLCASSKQAYTGELFFGEGSRLTVL.

This chain uses TRBV7-8 with TRBJ2-2, with D unresolved. Germline CDR1 SGHVS, CDR2 FQNEAQ. The V gene lost 3 bases and the J gene lost 5 bases, with 13 bases spanning the gap. The CDR3 consists of 15 residues. This CDR3 reads CASSFFRARTGELFF. Here the CDR3 DNA reads TGTGCCAGCAGCTTCTTCCGGGCGAGGACCGGGGAGCTGTTTTTT.

This rearrangement joins TRBV7-9 to TRBJ2-3, with a tentative D call TRBD2 (6 bases). The length of the CDR3 is 17 residues. Germline lookup yields CDR1 SEHNR and CDR2 FQNEAQ (reference sequence). V shed 1 base and J shed 1 base, with 15 bases lying between them. The DNA of the CDR3 is TGTGCCAGCAGCTTAGGGGAAGGAGCGGGCGGCACAGATACGCAGTATTTT. It is translated as CASSLGEGAGGTDTQYF.

The chain has TRBV5-4 and TRBJ1-4; the D is unclear. The CDR3 contains 13 residues. V lost 2 bases and J 0 bases, leaving 2 bases between the germline ends. In germline, CDR1 is SGHNT, CDR2 YYREEE (reference sequence). The CDR3 nucleotides read TGTGCCAGCAGCTTTGCAACTAATGAAAAACTGTTTTTT. This gives the protein CASSFATNEKLFF.

This sequence joins TRBV28 and TRBJ1-5, with a possible D match to TRBD1 (5 bases). The germline V and J ends were trimmed by 6 bases and 3 bases, with 12 bases remaining between them. The V gene's germline CDR1 is MDHEN and CDR2 SYDVKM. The CDR3 runs 14 residues. CDR3 amino acids: CASRSRGTNQPQHF. The DNA for the CDR3 is TGTGCCAGCAGAAGTCGGGGGACCAATCAGCCCCAGCATTTT.

The genes are TRBV7-2 and TRBJ1-1; D is uncertain. V lost 3 bases to trimming and J lost 5 bases, with 13 bases between them. Germline V lookup: CDR1 SGHTA, CDR2 FQGNSA. This CDR3 has 14 residues. CDR3 bases: TGTGCCAGCAGCTTGGATACCCTTAGAACTGAAGCTTTCTTT. The encoded protein is CASSLDTLRTEAFF.

This chain joins TRBV28 and TRBJ1-4; D is uncertain. The germline V and J ends were trimmed by 5 bases and 3 bases, with 10 bases remaining between them. The CDR3 sequence is 14 residues long. Germline V gives CDR1 MDHEN, CDR2 SYDVKM. CDR3 sequence: CASSLLYPNEKLFF. CDR3 sequence (DNA): TGTGCCAGCAGTCTCCTCTACCCTAATGAAAAACTGTTTTTT.

The rearrangement uses TRBV7-9 and TRBJ2-7, with a weak D call TRBD2 (6 bases). Trimming cost V 1 base and J 1 base, with 11 bases left between them. This CDR3 region has 15 residues. The germline gives CDR1 SEHNR, CDR2 FQNEAQ (reference sequence). The CDR3 loop is CASSLVPSASYEQYF. The CDR3, as DNA: TGTGCCAGCAGCTTAGTCCCTAGCGCTTCCTACGAGCAGTACTTC. Complete variable domain (other parts from reference TRBV7-9 and TRBJ2-7): DTGVSQNPRHKITKRGQNVTFRCDPISEHNRLYWYRQTLGQGPEFLTYFQNEAQLEKSRLLSDRFSAERPKGSFSTLEIQRTEQGDSAMYLCASSLVPSASYEQYFGPGTRLTVT.

V and J are TRBV4-1 and TRBJ1-1, with unresolved D. The V and J ends lost 4 bases and 1 base respectively, with 10 bases between them. The CDR3 covers 14 residues. CDR1 MGHRA and CDR2 YSYEKL come from the germline V gene. The CDR3 loop reads CASSRDTWNTEAFF. CDR3 DNA sequence: TGCGCCAGCAGCCGAGACACCTGGAACACTGAAGCTTTCTTT.

This sequence joins TRBV7-9 and TRBJ1-2; TRBD1 matches at 9 bases. CDR1 SEHNR and CDR2 FQNEAQ come from the germline V gene (reference sequence). The CDR3 is 15 residues long. With 5 bases clipped from V and 4 bases from J, the junction kept 8 bases outside the gene matches. CDR3 nucleotides: TGTGCCAGCAGCCCTCGGACAGGGGACCCCTATGGCTACACCTTC. The encoded protein is CASSPRTGDPYGYTF.

The chain couples TRBV19 to TRBJ2-2; TRBD2 matches at 9 bases. The J segment lost 4 bases and the V segment lost 4 bases, leaving 4 bases of the junction unmatched. Germline-derived CDR1 and CDR2 are LNHDA and SQIVND (reference sequence). CDR3 size: 15 residues. CDR3 amino acids: CASSRLREGTGELFF. The DNA of the CDR3 is TGTGCCAGTAGTAGGTTGCGGGAGGGCACCGGGGAGCTGTTTTTT.

This clone was detected only once. For the CDR3, the DNA is TGTGCCAGCAGCCCCGGGAGGGACAACACTGAAGCTTTCTTT. Its protein product is CASSPGRDNTEAFF. The chain carries TRBV2 and TRBJ1-1, with D possibly matching TRBD1 (5 bases). The germline gives CDR1 SNHLY, CDR2 FYNNEI. The CDR3 consists of 14 residues. V was cut by 6 bases and J by 2 bases, with 13 bases left in between. The entire variable domain, with the rest obtained from reference TRBV2 and TRBJ1-1, is as follows: EPEVTQTPSHQVTQMGQEVILRCVPISNHLYFYWYRQILGQKVEFLVSFYNNEISEKSEIFDDQFSVERPDGSNFTLKIRSTKLEDSAMYFCASSPGRDNTEAFFGQGTRLTVV.

The chain carries TRBV7-6 and TRBJ2-1; D call uncertain. Looked up from germline, CDR1 is SGHVS and CDR2 is FNYEAQ. Trimming pared 1 base from V and 0 bases from J, leaving 10 bases between. CDR3 size: 16 residues. DNA for the CDR3: TGTGCCAGCAGCTTAGGCGGCGGTACCTCCTACAATGAGCAGTTCTTC. This codes for CASSLGGGTSYNEQFF.

V usage is TRBV7-9 and J usage is TRBJ2-1; 10 nucleotides line up with TRBD2. V shed 1 base, J shed 7 bases, and the junction held 7 bases outside the gene matches. CDR3 size: 16 residues. From germline, CDR1 is SEHNR and CDR2 FQNEAQ (reference sequence). The CDR3, as DNA: TGTGCCAGCAGCTTAGTCTCTAGCGGGAGAGGAAATGAGCAGTTCTTC. It codes for CASSLVSSGRGNEQFF.

The chain is built from TRBV5-8 and TRBJ1-1; 9 bases fit TRBD1. Per germline, CDR1 SGHTS and CDR2 YDEGEE. V trimming: 4 bases; J trimming: 1 base; junction bases outside the gene matches: 11. There are 17 residues in the CDR3. CDR3 amino acids: CASSPGQGSPSNTEAFF. The CDR3 coding sequence is TGTGCCAGCAGCCCGGGACAGGGAAGCCCCTCGAACACTGAAGCTTTCTTT.

J is TRBJ1-1 and V is TRBV11-2; D may be TRBD1 (5 bases). CDR3 length: 14 residues. The germline V and J ends were trimmed by 5 bases and 3 bases, with 13 bases remaining between them. CDR1 and CDR2 (germline): SGHAT, FQNNGV. Written as DNA, the CDR3 is TGTGCCAGCAGCGCCGATGGGGGATACACTGAAGCTTTCTTT. It specifies CASSADGGYTEAFF.

The chain has TRBV5-1 and TRBJ1-1, with D maybe TRBD1 (6 bases). In germline, CDR1 is SGHRS, CDR2 YFSETQ. V was trimmed by 4 bases and J by 1 base, leaving 14 bases between them. The CDR3 runs to 15 residues. CDR3 residues: CASSARGLENTEAFF. The CDR3 bases are TGCGCCAGCAGCGCTAGGGGGTTGGAGAACACTGAAGCTTTCTTT.

The chain has TRBV30 and TRBJ1-2; 7 positions match TRBD1. The germline CDR1 and CDR2 sequences are GTSNPN and SVGIG (reference sequence). Unmatched junction bases numbered 5, after V lost 5 bases and J lost 2 bases. CDR3 length: 13 amino acids. The CDR3 sequence: CAWAGTENYGYTF. The CDR3 DNA reads as TGTGCCTGGGCCGGGACAGAAAACTATGGCTACACCTTC.

Comment on this clone: A read error may account for a junction end that differs from germline. The V call is TRBV4-2, the J call TRBJ1-2; D uncertain. This CDR3 is built from 15 residues. CDR1 is LGHNA, CDR2 YNFKEQ, per germline. Here the CDR3 reads CASSQEGSSNSGYTF. CDR3 bases: TGTGCCAGCAGCCAAGAAGGAAGTTCTAACTCTGGCTACACCTTC.

The DNA of the CDR3 is TGCAGTGCTCCGAACTATGGCTACACCTTC. This encodes CSAPNYGYTF. This sequence joins TRBV20-1 and TRBJ1-2; D not resolved. The CDR3 spans 10 residues. V lost 5 bases and J lost 2, with 3 bases in between. The germline CDR1 and CDR2 sequences are DFQATT and SNEGSKA (reference sequence).